This TCR beta chain was obtained from a study of cytomegalovirus exposure and HLA in healthy donors. Turning to the study itself: A subsequent analysis stated that the roughly 130 validation repertoires were run on the same platform as the roughly 670 first-cohort repertoires. Study-wide findings and caveats: Specificity for CMV antigens was confirmed in vitro for a few of the CMV-associated chains. Cytomegalovirus association was assigned to 170 or so TCR beta chains. Accounts indicate the classifier identified cytomegalovirus status with strong specificity and sensitivity.

The protocol was immunoSEQ multiplex PCR, while the TCRdb copy is restricted to in-frame clones and leaves out a portion. The sample carries about 250,000 clones, about 90% recorded once. Trimming shortened V by 4 bases and J by 3 bases, and 11 bases separated the two germline ends. The CDR3 loop spans 13 amino acids. The germline gives CDR1 SGHRS, CDR2 YFSETQ. Concerning this clone itself: The antigen is not known.

The clonotype originates from a man younger than 30 in good health and CMV-seropositive. The sample taken for sequencing was PBMCs. This rearrangement joins TRBV5-1 to TRBJ2-7; D is ambiguous. The DNA for the CDR3 is TGCGCCAGCAGCATGGGGTTCGTCTACGAGCAGTACTTC. It yields the protein CASSMGFVYEQYF.